This TCR beta chain was recovered during a study of T-cell memory formation after mild COVID-19. Findings and caveats of the study: Contracting CD4+ clones lay largely in CM and EM, with CD8+ ones residing in EMRA.

A single count supports this clonotype. What it binds is not known. TCRdb re-analysed the 5' RACE reads in MiXCR, keeping a single row per CDR3 protein. This sample has 6,000 or so distinct CDR3 sequences, with roughly 20% found just once. The CDR3 consists of 14 residues. Germline loops: CDR1 LGHNA, CDR2 YSLEER. V shed 1 base and J 8 bases; nucleotides not matched to a gene: 6. The genes are TRBV4-3 and TRBJ1-2; 8 nucleotides match TRBD1. This receptor was obtained from an adult woman who had mild COVID-19 (a few samples of this study predate the infection). Cell type and time point are not known. The sequenced material came from PBMCs or a T cell subset sorted from them (not recorded which). CDR3 coding DNA: TGCGCCAGCAGCCAAGGGGGCAGGGGGCAAGGCTACACCTTC. Its protein product is CASSQGGRGQGYTF.